These 26 T cell receptor beta chains were all obtained from the same sample, sequenced in a study of patients and donors after allogeneic stem cell transplantation. TCRdb redid the calling of the RT-PCR reads with MiXCR, one entry per CDR3 protein. Here the sample spans some 200,000 distinct CDR3 sequences, around two fifths being singletons. The sequenced sample consisted of blood, either unsorted or a sorted T cell fraction (not recorded which). The receptors here all came from a human donor who was either an allogeneic HSCT recipient or a stem cell or donor lymphocyte infusion donor (not recorded which). It is not recorded whose cells these are; they may come from a transplant donor.

This chain links TRBV20-1 with TRBJ2-1; possibly TRBD1 or TRBD2 for D (5 bases each). This CDR3 contains 15 residues. The germline V and J ends were trimmed by 6 bases and 2 bases, with 17 bases remaining between them. The germline gives CDR1 DFQATT, CDR2 SNEGSKA (reference sequence). The CDR3 reads CSARDPYPPYNEQFF. CDR3 nucleotide sequence: TGCAGTGCCCGGGACCCTTACCCCCCCTACAATGAGCAGTTCTTC.

This sequence joins TRBV12-3 or TRBV12-4 and TRBJ1-6; the D is unclear. CDR3 length equals 13 residues. V lost 4 bases to trimming and J lost 7 bases, with 8 bases between them. The CDR3 spells CASSYTENSPLHF. CDR3 sequence (DNA): TGTGCCAGCAGTTATACAGAGAATTCACCCCTCCACTTT.

The CDR3 DNA reads as TGTGCCAGCAGTTTAGCACTCGGGGGGACAGGGTGGAATTCACCCCTCCACTTT. This gives the protein CASSLALGGTGWNSPLHF. The chain recombines TRBV12-3 or TRBV12-4 with TRBJ1-6; TRBD1 matches at 9 bases. The ends lost 0 bases at V and 7 bases at J; junction bases unmatched: 10. The CDR3 spans 18 residues.

This clonotype was seen a handful of times. V and J are TRBV5-1 and TRBJ2-5; 11 positions match TRBD2. V lost 3 bases and J lost 5; bases outside the gene matches: 6. Germline assignment: CDR1 SGHRS and CDR2 YFSETQ. The CDR3 totals 15 residues. For the CDR3, the DNA is TGCGCCAGCAGCTCGCTAGCGGGAGGAAGGGAGACCCAGTACTTC. This gives the protein CASSSLAGGRETQYF.

The chain has TRBV27 and TRBJ2-7, with D perhaps TRBD1 or TRBD2 (5 bases each). The V and J ends lost 3 bases and 5 bases respectively, with 14 bases between them. Germline lookup yields CDR1 MNHEY and CDR2 SMNVEV (reference sequence). This CDR3 region has 14 residues. CDR3 in amino acids: CASSFGARDHEQYF. The CDR3 DNA reads TGTGCCAGCAGTTTCGGGGCAAGGGATCACGAGCAGTACTTC.

V is TRBV12-3 or TRBV12-4 and J is TRBJ1-6; TRBD1 matches 8 bases. This CDR3 has 15 residues. After removal of 1 base from V and 8 bases from J, the junction contained 4 bases not matched to a gene. CDR3 DNA: TGTGCCAGCAGTTTAGGACAGGGGTTAGATTCACCCCTCCACTTT. This encodes CASSLGQGLDSPLHF.

V and J are TRBV20-1 and TRBJ1-1; 7 positions match TRBD1. This CDR3 comprises 14 residues. Trimming took 3 bases from V and 3 from J; bases not matched to a gene: 7. Germline CDR1 is DFQATT and CDR2 is SNEGSKA (reference sequence). The CDR3 loop reads CSASYTGVDTEAFF. In DNA, the CDR3 is TGCAGTGCTAGCTATACAGGGGTCGACACTGAAGCTTTCTTT.

This clonotype was counted a few times. The V gene is TRBV10-3, the J gene TRBJ2-7; no definite D call. With 3 bases removed from V and 2 bases from J, the gap between germline ends came to 11 bases. From germline, CDR1 is ENHRY and CDR2 SYGVKD. The CDR3 consists of 14 residues. The CDR3 is CAISDIGIAYEQYF. In DNA, the CDR3 is TGTGCCATCAGTGATATAGGCATTGCCTACGAGCAGTACTTC.

This chain connects TRBV20-1 to TRBJ2-2, with 9 nucleotides matching TRBD2. The CDR3 has 16 amino acids. Germline CDR1 reads DFQATT; CDR2 reads SNEGSKA (reference sequence). V lost 3 bases to trimming and J lost 2 bases; unmatched junction nucleotides: 7. CDR3 nucleotide sequence: TGCAGTGCTAGGGGTCTAGCGGGATTCAACACCGGGGAGCTGTTTTTT. Residues: CSARGLAGFNTGELFF.

This clonotype was recorded only once. This chain joins TRBV30 and TRBJ2-5; 11 nucleotides line up with TRBD2. V was clipped by 0 bases and J by 14 bases; unmatched bases: 20. CDR1 and CDR2 from the germline V gene are GTSNPN and SVGIG (reference sequence). The CDR3 covers 17 residues. As DNA, the CDR3 is TGTGCCTGGAGTGTGGGCCTAGCGGGAGGTCTCCAGACCAGGATTTACTTC. It translates to CAWSVGLAGGLQTRIYF.

V usage is TRBV7-9 and J usage is TRBJ2-1, with a weak D call TRBD1 (6 bases). Between the trimmed V and J ends, which lost 5 bases and 14 bases, there was a span of 22 bases. The CDR3 has 14 amino acids. Per germline, CDR1 SEHNR and CDR2 FQNEAQ (reference sequence). DNA for the CDR3: TGTGCCAGCAGCCTTTGCCAGGATTGGACAGAAGAGTTCTTC. This sequence encodes CASSLCQDWTEEFF.

This chain joins TRBV6-5 and TRBJ1-2; D is undetermined. The CDR3 totals 12 residues. CDR1 is MNHEY, CDR2 SVGAGI, per germline. V was shortened by 7 bases and J by 7 bases, with 13 bases between the two germline ends. The CDR3 bases are TGTGCCAGCAAGAGGGAGCTGGTTGGCTACACCTTC. This encodes CASKRELVGYTF.

This clonotype was picked up a small number of times. V gene TRBV12-3 or TRBV12-4 combines with J gene TRBJ1-6; TRBD1 agrees at 8 bases. The ends lost 4 bases at V and 10 bases at J; junction bases unmatched: 6. This CDR3 region has 14 residues. CDR3 nucleotides: TGTGCCAGCAGTTACGGGACAGGTCGGTCACCCCTCCACTTT. It encodes CASSYGTGRSPLHF.

Regarding this clonotype: One end of the junction is discordant with germline, which a read error may explain. CDR3 in amino acids: CASSLDRDTGELFF. For the CDR3, the DNA is TGTGCTAGCAGCCTGGACAGGGACACCGGGGAGCTGTTTTTT. V is TRBV7-7 and J is TRBJ2-2, with 8 bases lining up with TRBD1. The CDR3 is made up of 14 amino acids. The germline V gene encodes CDR1 SSHAT and CDR2 FNYEAQ (reference sequence).

This clonotype was recorded a few times. V gene TRBV9 combines with J gene TRBJ1-6; D is perhaps TRBD1 (5 bases). V was trimmed by 1 base and J by 10 bases, leaving 12 bases between them. This CDR3 has 14 amino acids. Germline CDR1 is SGDLS and CDR2 is YYNGEE. The CDR3 protein is CASSVSGVGSPLHF. DNA for the CDR3: TGTGCCAGCAGCGTATCGGGGGTTGGGTCACCCCTCCACTTT.

This rearrangement joins TRBV24-1 to TRBJ2-3, with 7 bases that match TRBD2. V dropped 0 bases and J dropped 1; count of bases not matched to a gene: 9. This CDR3 spans 18 amino acids. In germline, CDR1 is KGHDR, CDR2 SFDVKD. The CDR3 bases are TGTGCCACCAGTGATTTGAGAGCGGGAACCACTCGCACAGATACGCAGTATTTT. It is translated as CATSDLRAGTTRTDTQYF.

The chain joins TRBV27 to TRBJ1-1, with D possibly matching TRBD1 (5 bases). Trimming pared 3 bases from V and 5 bases from J, leaving 13 bases between. This CDR3 has 14 amino acids. The V gene's germline CDR1 is MNHEY and CDR2 SMNVEV (reference sequence). Here the CDR3 DNA reads TGTGCCAGCAGTTTGCAAGGGCGGGGGACTGAAGCTTTCTTT. Encoded protein: CASSLQGRGTEAFF.

This clonotype was seen a handful of times. The CDR3 reads CASSLPGQGIQETQYF. CDR3 bases: TGTGCCAGCAGTTTGCCGGGACAGGGAATCCAAGAGACCCAGTACTTC. The V call is TRBV28, the J call TRBJ2-5; TRBD1 aligns across 9 bases. The CDR3 is 16 amino acids. CDR1 and CDR2 from the germline V gene are MDHEN and SYDVKM. With V trimmed by 3 bases and J by 1 base, 6 bases remained unmatched.

The chain recombines TRBV20-1 with TRBJ2-1; D is possibly TRBD2 (5 bases). Deletions cut 6 bases from V and 0 bases from J, with 9 bases between. Germline V CDR1 and CDR2: DFQATT, SNEGSKA (reference sequence). The CDR3 is 13 amino acids. The CDR3 spells CSAGSSSYNEQFF. The CDR3, as DNA: TGCAGTGCGGGGAGTAGCTCCTACAATGAGCAGTTCTTC.

The gene calls are TRBV28 and TRBJ2-7, with D unclear. CDR3 size: 13 residues. V shed 1 base and J shed 2 bases, with 6 bases lying between them. Germline lookup yields CDR1 MDHEN and CDR2 SYDVKM. The CDR3 here is CASSLYGTYEQYF. DNA for the CDR3: TGTGCCAGCAGTTTATATGGTACCTACGAGCAGTACTTC.

This clonotype was found a few times. The gene calls are TRBV12-3 or TRBV12-4 and TRBJ1-6, with 7 nucleotides matching TRBD1. The length of the CDR3 is 15 residues. J gave up 7 bases and V 5 bases, and 8 bases lay outside the gene matches. The CDR3 nucleotides read TGTGCCAGCAGTAAGTCGACAGGGTCCAATTCACCCCTCCACTTT. Protein: CASSKSTGSNSPLHF.

This clonotype was picked up a small number of times. This sequence joins TRBV7-8 and TRBJ1-1; TRBD1 aligns across 9 bases. Germline CDR1 reads SGHVS; CDR2 reads FQNEAQ. The CDR3 extends over 17 amino acids. J gave up 0 bases and V 3 bases, and 8 bases lay outside the gene matches. CDR3 sequence (DNA): TGTGCCAGCAGCTTCGGGACAGGGATGTTAATGAACACTGAAGCTTTCTTT. As protein: CASSFGTGMLMNTEAFF.

This clonotype was seen ten or more times. The chain couples TRBV12-3 or TRBV12-4 to TRBJ1-1; D is undetermined. V lost 1 base to trimming and J lost 3 bases, with 3 bases between them. The CDR3 is 12 residues long. CDR3 bases: TGTGCCAGCAGTTTAGAGTACACTGAAGCTTTCTTT. This translates into CASSLEYTEAFF.

The genes are TRBV2 and TRBJ2-7; D uncertain. Trimming removed 3 bases from V and 1 base from J, with 10 bases in between. This CDR3 is 14 amino acids long. Germline CDR1 reads SNHLY; CDR2 reads FYNNEI. The CDR3 DNA follows: TGTGCCAGCAGTGATTGGGAACTGTCCTACGAGCAGTACTTC. It specifies CASSDWELSYEQYF.

The chain couples TRBV7-9 to TRBJ1-2, with D hard to call. Per germline, CDR1 SEHNR and CDR2 FQNEAQ (reference sequence). This CDR3 has 13 residues. The V and J ends lost 2 bases and 2 bases respectively, with 6 bases between them. CDR3 in amino acids: CASSLPHNYGYTF. The CDR3 DNA follows: TGTGCCAGCAGCTTACCACACAACTATGGCTACACCTTC.

This clonotype was detected only a few times. V usage is TRBV5-6 and J usage is TRBJ1-2, with D unclear. Looked up from germline, CDR1 is SGHDT and CDR2 is YYEEEE. The CDR3 covers 15 residues. The germline V and J ends were trimmed by 0 bases and 5 bases, with 14 bases remaining between them. The CDR3 DNA sequence: TGTGCCAGCAGCTTGGATGGTGGTCGGGGATATGGCTACACCTTC. This encodes CASSLDGGRGYGYTF.